This TCR beta chain appears in the sequencing data of a study of cytomegalovirus exposure and HLA in healthy donors. On this clone itself: Its antigen is currently unknown.

With 60 Vbeta and 13 Jbeta primers, the PCR was carried out. Sequencing was performed with immunoSEQ multiplex PCR; in TCRdb, only in-frame clones are kept and a portion is missing. Of about 110,000 clones in the sample, about 64% were seen once. Whole-study findings and limits: The study flagged roughly 150 TCR beta chains as cytomegalovirus-associated.

Sequenced: PBMCs. The receptor was isolated from a female donor in good health and CMV-seronegative.

As DNA, the CDR3 is TGTGCCAGCAGTGAAGGGTCGGGACTCCCTACTCTCTACGAGCAGTACTTC. Residues: CASSEGSGLPTLYEQYF. The V call is TRBV25-1, the J call TRBJ2-7; D is possibly TRBD2 (6 bases). The CDR3 loop spans 17 amino acids. The germline gives CDR1 MGHDK, CDR2 SYGVNS. Trimming took 2 bases from V and 3 from J, leaving 20 bases between them.